What follows are 8 T cell receptor beta chains derived from one specimen sequenced in a study of neurological immune-mediated disorders. MiXCR was run by TCRdb on the 5' RACE reads, yielding one entry per CDR3 protein. The table shows tens of thousands of distinct CDR3 sequences, with approximately 12% occurring only once. The sample consisted of PBMCs. The receptors were sampled from a man in his sixties in good health.

At least ten counts were recorded for this clonotype. This chain's CDR3 is CASSFLKNTEAFF. The CDR3 DNA reads as TGTGCCAGCAGTTTTCTTAAGAACACTGAAGCTTTCTTT. This chain joins TRBV12-3 or TRBV12-4 and TRBJ1-1; no definite D call. Trimming took 3 bases from V and 1 from J, leaving 6 bases between them. The CDR3 contains 13 residues.

This clonotype was observed many times. The chain carries TRBV5-1 and TRBJ2-3; D is uncertain. This CDR3 is built from 15 residues. The V end lost 2 bases, the J end lost 5 bases, and 15 bases lay between the germline ends. Germline CDR1 is SGHRS and CDR2 is YFSETQ. CDR3 region: CASSFGPYSGDTQYF. DNA for the CDR3: TGCGCCAGCAGCTTCGGGCCCTATTCGGGAGATACGCAGTATTTT.

This clonotype was counted ten times or more. The gene calls are TRBV12-3 or TRBV12-4 and TRBJ1-5; D ambiguous. V was pared by 3 bases and J by 4 bases, with 7 bases between. This CDR3 has 13 residues. The CDR3, as DNA: TGTGCCAGCAGTTTGGGTTGGAATCAGCCCCAGCATTTT. It encodes CASSLGWNQPQHF.

This clonotype was counted ten times or more. The V gene is TRBV7-2, the J gene TRBJ2-1; a weak D match, TRBD2 (5 bases). The CDR3 loop spans 13 amino acids. The germline CDR1 and CDR2 sequences are SGHTA and FQGNSA. V dropped 3 bases and J dropped 15 bases, with 18 bases sitting between them. The CDR3 DNA is TGTGCCAGCAGCTTGGTGGCCCGGAGGTCCGGGTTCTTC. It translates to CASSLVARRSGFF.

This clonotype was recorded at least ten times. The chain has TRBV28 and TRBJ2-1; maybe TRBD2 (5 bases). Germline V gene sequence: CDR1 MDHEN, CDR2 SYDVKM. The CDR3 is 14 amino acids. V gave up 6 bases and J gave up 0 bases, with 9 bases separating them. The CDR3 region is CASRLGSSYNEQFF. CDR3 nucleotide sequence: TGTGCCAGCAGACTTGGGAGCTCCTACAATGAGCAGTTCTTC. The whole variable domain, remainder taken from reference TRBV28 and TRBJ2-1, is DVKVTQSSRYLVKRTGEKVFLECVQDMDHENMFWYRQDPGLGLRLIYFSYDVKMKEKGDIPEGYSVSREKKERFSLILESASTNQTSMYLCASRLGSSYNEQFFGPGTRLTVL.

The chain couples TRBV11-2 to TRBJ1-2; weak D call: TRBD1 (6 bases). Trimming pared 0 bases from V and 5 bases from J, leaving 16 bases between. Germline V gives CDR1 SGHAT, CDR2 FQNNGV. The CDR3 covers 16 residues. The DNA of the CDR3 is TGTGCCAGCAGCTTAGATTCTCCGGGGGCGGTATATGGCTACACCTTC. Translating it yields CASSLDSPGAVYGYTF.

This clonotype was detected ten times or more. This chain uses TRBV15 with TRBJ2-1; D call uncertain. The CDR3 consists of 14 residues. The V and J ends lost 1 base and 6 bases respectively, with 10 bases between them. Germline V gene sequence: CDR1 LNHNV, CDR2 YYDKDF (reference sequence). The CDR3 coding sequence is TGTGCCACCAGCAGAGTACGGGTGGGCAATGAGCAGTTCTTC. Amino acid sequence: CATSRVRVGNEQFF.

This clonotype was counted between two and nine times. The chain couples TRBV28 to TRBJ2-7; perhaps TRBD1 as D (6 bases). The CDR3 loop spans 15 amino acids. V was cut by 8 bases and J by 6 bases, with 23 bases left in between. Germline values: CDR1 MDHEN, CDR2 SYDVKM. DNA for the CDR3: TGTGCCAGCCACTATTCCGGGACAAAAAGTTCCGAGCAGTACTTC. Residues: CASHYSGTKSSEQYF.